One T cell receptor beta chain is described in this entry. Methods used by the authors: It was from reference gene primer amplification that nucleated cell counts were estimated. The table came from immunoSEQ multiplex PCR; TCRdb's copy has only in-frame clones and leaves some out. V and J calls and clone size come straight from that table; D and trimming were deduced from the DNA. The table shows 330,000 or so clones, with about 87% occurring only once. This entry comes from a study of blood T cell repertoires in COVID-19. V was clipped by 2 bases and J by 6 bases, with 13 bases between them. The CDR3 is 14 amino acids. Germline CDR1 SGHNT, CDR2 YYREEE (reference sequence). Recovered Cohort 3 donors showed two negative PCRs, clearance, or symptom resolution.

The chain couples TRBV5-4 to TRBJ2-3, with a weak D call TRBD2 (6 bases). The receptor comes from a man aged 30-40 years who had recovered from COVID-19. Input material: PBMCs or T cells enriched from blood (not recorded which). The CDR3 reads CASSFGGDGDTQYF. As DNA, the CDR3 is TGTGCCAGCAGCTTCGGGGGTGACGGGGATACGCAGTATTTT.